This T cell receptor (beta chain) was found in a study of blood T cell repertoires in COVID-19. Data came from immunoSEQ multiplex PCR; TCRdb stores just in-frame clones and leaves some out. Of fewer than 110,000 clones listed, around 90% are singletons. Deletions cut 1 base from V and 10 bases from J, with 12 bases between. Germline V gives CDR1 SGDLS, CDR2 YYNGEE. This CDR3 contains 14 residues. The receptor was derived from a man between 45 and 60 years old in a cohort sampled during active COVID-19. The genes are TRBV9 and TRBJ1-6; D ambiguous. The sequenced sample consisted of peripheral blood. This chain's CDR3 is CASSVRGMGSPLHF. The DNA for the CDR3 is TGTGCCAGCAGCGTACGGGGAATGGGGTCACCCCTCCACTTT.